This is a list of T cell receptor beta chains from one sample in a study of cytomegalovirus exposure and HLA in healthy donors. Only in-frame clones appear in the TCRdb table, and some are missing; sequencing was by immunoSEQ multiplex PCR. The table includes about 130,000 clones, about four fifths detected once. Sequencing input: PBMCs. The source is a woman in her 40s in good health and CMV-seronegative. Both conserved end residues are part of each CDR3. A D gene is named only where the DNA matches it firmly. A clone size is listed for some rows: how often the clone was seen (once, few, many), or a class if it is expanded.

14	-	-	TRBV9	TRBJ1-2	TGTGCCAGCAGCGTAAGCGAGCGATCAACTGGCTACACCTTC	CASSVSERSTGYTF
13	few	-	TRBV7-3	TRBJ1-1	TGTGCCAGCAGCTCCGTAGTTAACACTGAAGCTTTCTTT	CASSSVVNTEAFF
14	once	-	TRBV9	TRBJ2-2	TGTGCCAGCAGCGTAGAGGGAGACACCGGGGAGCTGTTTTTT	CASSVEGDTGELFF
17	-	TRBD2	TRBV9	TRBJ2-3	TGTGCCAGCAGCGTAGATCGGACTAGCGGACTCACAGATACGCAGTATTTT	CASSVDRTSGLTDTQYF
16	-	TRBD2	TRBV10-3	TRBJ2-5	TGTGCCACCGCCGGGACTAGCGGGAGGGTTGAAGAGACCCAGTACTTC	CATAGTSGRVEETQYF
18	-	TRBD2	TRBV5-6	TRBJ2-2	TGTGCCAGCAGCTTGTACAGTAGCGGGAGTGCCCGGACCGGGGAGCTGTTTTTT	CASSLYSSGSARTGELFF
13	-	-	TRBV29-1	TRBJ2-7	TGCAGCGTTCAGACAGGAAGGGTCTACGAGCAGTACTTC	CSVQTGRVYEQYF
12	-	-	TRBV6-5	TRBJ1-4	TGTGCCAGCAGTCCCTCAGGCGAAAAACTGTTTTTT	CASSPSGEKLFF
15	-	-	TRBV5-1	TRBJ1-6	TGCGCCAGCAGCTTGGTCGGGGGTCATAATTCACCCCTCCACTTT	CASSLVGGHNSPLHF
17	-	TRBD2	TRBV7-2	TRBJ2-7	TGTGCCAGCAGCTTAGGCCACGGGAGGCACAGCTCCTACGAGCAGTACTTC	CASSLGHGRHSSYEQYF
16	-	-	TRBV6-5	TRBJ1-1	TGTGCCAGCAGTTCCATGGCAGGCAACATGAACACTGAAGCTTTCTTT	CASSSMAGNMNTEAFF
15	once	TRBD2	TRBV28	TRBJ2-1	TGTGCCAGCAGTTTACGGCTAGCGGGAGGTTGGGAGCAGTTCTTC	CASSLRLAGGWEQFF
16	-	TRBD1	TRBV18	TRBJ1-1	TGTGCCAGCTCACCATCTGTTGACAGGGTAGGAACTGAAGCTTTCTTT	CASSPSVDRVGTEAFF
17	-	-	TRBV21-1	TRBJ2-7	TGTGCCAGCAGCAAAGGGCCCCGTCACAGGGTCTTCTACGAGCAGTACTTC	CASSKGPRHRVFYEQYF
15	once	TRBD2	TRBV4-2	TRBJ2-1	TGTGCCAGCAGACCCACTAGCGGGAGATCGAATGAGCAGTTCTTC	CASRPTSGRSNEQFF
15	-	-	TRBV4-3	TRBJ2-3	TGCGCCAGCAGCCAAGATCGGGGATTCACAGATACGCAGTATTTT	CASSQDRGFTDTQYF